This T cell receptor (beta chain) was sequenced during a study of cytomegalovirus exposure and HLA in healthy donors. General observations from the study: For TCR beta chains, V- and J-gene trimming was later linked to a missense DCLRE1C variant.

This CDR3 contains 14 residues. Germline values: CDR1 SQVTM, CDR2 ANQGSEA. V lost 7 bases to trimming and J lost 0 bases, with 15 bases between them. The PCR had 60 Vbeta and 13 Jbeta primers. Measured with immunoSEQ multiplex PCR; TCRdb has only the in-frame clones, and not every one. This sample has over 200,000 clones, with about 89% found just once. As for this clone: Antigen specificity is unknown.

Sample: PBMCs. J is TRBJ1-2 and V is TRBV29-1; D remains unclear. The clonotype comes from a young woman in good health and CMV-seronegative. This CDR3 reads CSAVELPPNYGYTF. The CDR3 DNA reads as TGCAGCGCCGTAGAACTCCCGCCTAACTATGGCTACACCTTC.